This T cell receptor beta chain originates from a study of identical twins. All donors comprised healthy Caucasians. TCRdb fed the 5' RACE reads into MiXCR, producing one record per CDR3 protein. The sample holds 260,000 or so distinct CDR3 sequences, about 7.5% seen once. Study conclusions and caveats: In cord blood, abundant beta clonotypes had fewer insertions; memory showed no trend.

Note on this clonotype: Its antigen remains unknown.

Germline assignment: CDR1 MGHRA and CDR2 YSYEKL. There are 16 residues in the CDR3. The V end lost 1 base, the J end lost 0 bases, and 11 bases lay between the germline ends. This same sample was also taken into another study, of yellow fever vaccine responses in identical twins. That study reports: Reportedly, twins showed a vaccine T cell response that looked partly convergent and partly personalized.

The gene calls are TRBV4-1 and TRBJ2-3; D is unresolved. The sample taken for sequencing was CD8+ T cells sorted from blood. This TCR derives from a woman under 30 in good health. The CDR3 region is CASSQGKGFSTDTQYF. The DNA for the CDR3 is TGCGCCAGCAGCCAAGGCAAGGGATTTAGCACAGATACGCAGTATTTT.